This TCR beta chain was profiled in a study of OX40 agonist ivuxolimab in advanced cancers. Study context: Administration of intravenous ivuxolimab to patients occurred every 2 weeks at 0.01 to 10 mg/kg.

Clones were sequenced by immunoSEQ multiplex PCR, and TCRdb holds only the in-frame ones, with some missing. The table has fewer than 70,000 clones, roughly 86% seen once; the top ten hold about 3.8%. Findings and limits, study-wide: Averaging showed that CD8+ T cells had more expanded clones than CD4+ did.

The V gene's germline CDR1 is MNHNY and CDR2 SVGAGI (reference sequence). There are 15 residues in the CDR3. The V and J ends lost 5 bases and 2 bases respectively, with 15 bases between them. Comment on this clone: What it binds is not known.

Sample: CD4+ or CD8+ T cells sorted from blood, taken in a trial of the OX40 agonist ivuxolimab. The receptor was derived from an adult with an advanced solid tumor such as melanoma, head and neck, liver or kidney cancer. V gene TRBV6-6 combines with J gene TRBJ1-2, with a possible D match to TRBD1 (5 bases). The CDR3 sequence is CASSPPGAQNYGYTF. Here the CDR3 DNA reads TGTGCCAGCAGTCCCCCCGGGGCGCAAAACTATGGCTACACCTTC.